This is a list of T cell receptor beta chains from one sample in a study of cytomegalovirus exposure and HLA in healthy donors. Generated by immunoSEQ multiplex PCR, the TCRdb table keeps only in-frame clones and is missing some. The sample includes some 210,000 clones, less than 85% of them seen just once. The specimen sequenced was PBMCs. These receptors all stem from a woman aged 18-35 years in good health and CMV-seronegative. Both conserved end residues are trimmed from each CDR3. Each record gives: V gene, J gene, CDR3 protein.

>TRBV5-4|TRBJ2-6
ASSLIQRETGANVLT
>TRBV7-9|TRBJ1-1
ASSPGTRIQMNTEAF
>TRBV5-1|TRBJ2-5
ASSLISGSRETQY
>TRBV2|TRBJ2-4
ASGSQTGRVLRTSGGAIQY
>TRBV14|TRBJ1-5
ASSPRQGEGQPQH
>TRBV28|TRBJ1-5
ASSRISGGSQPQH
>TRBV30|TRBJ2-3
AWDKGTPSTDTQY
>TRBV30|TRBJ2-2
AWRQGLGTGELF
>TRBV5-1|TRBJ1-2
ASSPGTGGGNYGYT
>TRBV2|TRBJ1-1
ASSENAPHEAF
>TRBV7-2|TRBJ1-3
ASSPILVGQGRSGNTIY
>TRBV28|TRBJ1-5
ASSLWNQPQH
>TRBV30|TRBJ1-5
AWTPQGVIEPQH
>TRBV30|TRBJ2-1
AWGQGVAYNEQF
>TRBV11-2|TRBJ1-1
ASSILQGTEAF
>TRBV6-1|TRBJ2-3
ASSSTSGITDTQY
>TRBV9|TRBJ2-2
ASSIGTSPNTGELF
>TRBV9|TRBJ2-7
ASSVASGEYEQY
>TRBV9|TRBJ2-1
ASSVEGGTYNEQF
>TRBV5-6|TRBJ2-7
ASSSWDGRVPAYEQY
>TRBV27|TRBJ2-7
ASSLGAGIAYEQY
>TRBV7-9|TRBJ2-1
ASSLGHPRAYNEQF
>TRBV5-1|TRBJ1-2
ASSRGGGDYGYT
>TRBV6-5|TRBJ1-2
ASSRDPGYGYT
>TRBV4-1|TRBJ1-2
ASSHPGLGEGYT
>TRBV4-1|TRBJ1-2
ASSQGQGENYGYT
>TRBV2|TRBJ2-3
ASSANRADTDTQY
>TRBV11-2|TRBJ2-7
ASSLAIQAYEQY
>TRBV6-5|TRBJ2-5
ASGTGQETQY
>TRBV18|TRBJ2-5
ASSPRAGGAQYQETQY
>TRBV2|TRBJ2-1
ASTQRSNEQF
>TRBV9|TRBJ2-7
ASSPSSYEQY
>TRBV28|TRBJ1-2
ASSLGRVWGYT
>TRBV23-1|TRBJ1-3
ASLPSGSLRNTIY
>TRBV27|TRBJ1-2
ASSLYGDFWNGYT
>TRBV5-4|TRBJ1-2
ASSDQGVAYGYT
>TRBV7-9|TRBJ2-7
ASGDISYEQY
>TRBV27|TRBJ2-5
ASSERGTGNQETQY
>TRBV6-5|TRBJ2-3
ASSYSSVTGDTQY